This T cell receptor beta chain is drawn from a study of CD8+ T cells in alopecia areata. Starting from PBMCs, sorting isolated CD4+ and CD8+ T cells. Isolated RNA was reverse transcribed into cDNA used as the sequencing template. Using immunoSEQ multiplex PCR, the repertoire was profiled, and TCRdb retains in-frame clones only, with some absent. The table shows some 110,000 clones, with approximately 58% occurring only once. To note about this clone: The antigen is not known.

V gave up 0 bases and J gave up 6 bases, with 6 bases separating them. Per germline, CDR1 SGHNT and CDR2 YYREEE (reference sequence). CDR3 size: 13 residues. Study observations and caveats: Higher clonality was seen in lesional scalp than in normal scalp, especially in alopecia totalis/universalis. It was less clear whether patients shared TCRs than it was in mice, possibly because of HLA. When scalp samples are sequenced, resident alphabeta T cells of normal skin are also captured.

V gene TRBV5-4 combines with J gene TRBJ2-2; D unresolved. The clonotype comes from a human donor in good health. Input material: CD4+ T cells sorted from blood. The CDR3 DNA sequence: TGTGCCAGCAGCTTGGAGTTCTCCGGGGAGCTGTTTTTT. Translation: CASSLEFSGELFF. The full variable domain, completed using reference TRBV5-4 and TRBJ2-2, is ETGVTQSPTHLIKTRGQQVTLRCSSQSGHNTVSWYQQALGQGPQFIFQYYREEENGRGNFPPRFSGLQFPNYSSELNVNALELDDSALYLCASSLEFSGELFFGEGSRLTVL.